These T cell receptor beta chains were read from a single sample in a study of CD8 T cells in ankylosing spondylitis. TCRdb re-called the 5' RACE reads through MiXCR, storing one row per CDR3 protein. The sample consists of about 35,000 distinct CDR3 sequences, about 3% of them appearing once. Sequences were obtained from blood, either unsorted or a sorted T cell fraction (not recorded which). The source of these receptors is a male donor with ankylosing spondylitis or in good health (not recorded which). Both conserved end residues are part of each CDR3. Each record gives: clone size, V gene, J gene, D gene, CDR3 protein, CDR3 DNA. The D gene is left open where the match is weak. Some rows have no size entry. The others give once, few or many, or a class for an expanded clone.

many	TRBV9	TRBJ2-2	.	CASSVGQVDAGELFF	TGTGCCAGCAGCGTAGGACAGGTGGACGCCGGGGAGCTGTTTTTT
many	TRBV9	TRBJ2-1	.	CASASGRGTYNEQFF	TGTGCCAGCGCGAGCGGGCGGGGAACCTACAATGAGCAGTTCTTC
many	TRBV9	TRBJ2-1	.	CASSLSGYEQFF	TGTGCCAGCAGCCTCTCCGGCTATGAGCAGTTCTTC
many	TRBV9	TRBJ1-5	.	CASSALGNQPQHF	TGTGCCAGCAGCGCTCTGGGAAATCAGCCCCAGCATTTT
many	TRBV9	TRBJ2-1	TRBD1	CASSSQNGGQGAGEQFF	TGTGCCAGCAGCTCTCAGAATGGGGGACAGGGGGCGGGGGAGCAGTTCTTC
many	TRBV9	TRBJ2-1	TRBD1	CASSRQGVYNEQFF	TGTGCCAGCAGCCGACAGGGAGTCTACAATGAGCAGTTCTTC
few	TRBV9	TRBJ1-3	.	CASSGSGNTIYF	TGTGCCAGCAGTGGCTCTGGAAACACCATATATTTT
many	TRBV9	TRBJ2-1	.	CASSVDHSNRNEQFF	TGTGCCAGCAGCGTAGACCACTCGAATCGGAATGAGCAGTTCTTC
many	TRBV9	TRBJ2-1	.	CASSVGDASYNEQFF	TGTGCCAGCAGCGTCGGGGACGCCTCCTACAATGAGCAGTTCTTC
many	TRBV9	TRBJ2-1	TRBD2	CASSVDPSGYNEQFF	TGTGCCAGCAGCGTAGATCCTAGCGGCTACAATGAGCAGTTCTTC
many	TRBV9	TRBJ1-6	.	CASSATTGRMSPLHF	TGTGCCAGCAGCGCAACCACAGGCAGGATGTCACCCCTCCACTTT
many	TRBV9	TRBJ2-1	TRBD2	CASSVRLAGKNEQFF	TGTGCCAGCAGCGTTAGGCTAGCGGGAAAGAATGAGCAGTTCTTC
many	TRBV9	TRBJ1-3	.	CASSAPSGAGNTIYF	TGTGCCAGCAGCGCCCCCTCAGGAGCTGGAAACACCATATATTTT
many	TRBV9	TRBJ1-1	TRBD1	CASSARQGLNTEAFF	TGTGCCAGCAGCGCAAGACAGGGCCTGAACACTGAAGCTTTCTTT
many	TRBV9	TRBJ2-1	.	CASSATRTSLYNEQFF	TGTGCCAGCAGCGCGACAAGGACATCCCTCTACAATGAGCAGTTCTTC
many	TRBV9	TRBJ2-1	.	CASSLGGWNEQFF	TGTGCCAGCAGCCTTGGTGGGTGGAATGAGCAGTTCTTC
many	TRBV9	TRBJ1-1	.	CASSLAEGSWEAFF	TGTGCCAGCAGCTTAGCGGAAGGATCGTGGGAAGCTTTCTTT
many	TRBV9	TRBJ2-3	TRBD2	CASSASKLAGGYTDTQFF	TGTGCCAGCAGCGCCTCGAAATTAGCGGGAGGATACACAGATACGCAGTTTTTT
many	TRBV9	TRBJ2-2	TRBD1	CASSVERQGTGELFF	TGTGCCAGCAGCGTAGAACGACAGGGAACCGGGGAGCTGTTTTTT
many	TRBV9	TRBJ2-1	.	CASTLGAGDNEQFF	TGTGCCAGCACCCTGGGGGCTGGCGACAATGAGCAGTTCTTC
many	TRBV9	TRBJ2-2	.	CASTKTLESGELFF	TGTGCCAGCACCAAAACACTAGAATCCGGGGAGCTGTTTTTT
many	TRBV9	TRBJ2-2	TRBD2	CASSVAPGGAGGELFF	TGTGCCAGCAGCGTAGCCCCGGGGGGGGCCGGCGGGGAGCTGTTTTTT
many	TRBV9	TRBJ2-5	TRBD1	CASSAGQGKETQYF	TGTGCCAGCAGCGCCGGACAGGGGAAAGAGACCCAGTACTTC
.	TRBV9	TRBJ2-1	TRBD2	CASSVASGSQNEQFF	TGTGCCAGCAGCGTAGCTAGCGGGAGTCAAAATGAGCAGTTCTTC
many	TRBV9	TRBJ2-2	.	CASSASLDQNTGELFF	TGTGCCAGCAGCGCCTCTCTAGACCAAAACACCGGGGAGCTGTTTTTT
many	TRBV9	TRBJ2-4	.	CASSVNGGNIQYF	TGTGCCAGCAGCGTAAACGGGGGAAACATTCAGTACTTC
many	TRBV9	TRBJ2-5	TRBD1	CASSRQGTNQETQYF	TGTGCCAGCAGCCGACAGGGTACAAATCAAGAGACCCAGTACTTC
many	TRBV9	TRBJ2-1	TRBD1	CASSATGTAYNEQFF	TGTGCCAGCAGCGCGACCGGGACAGCCTACAATGAGCAGTTCTTC
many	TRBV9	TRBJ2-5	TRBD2	CASSPSGGVEETQYF	TGTGCCAGCAGCCCTAGCGGGGGGGTAGAAGAGACCCAGTACTTC
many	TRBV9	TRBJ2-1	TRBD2	CASSASGSGYNEQFF	TGTGCCAGCAGCGCTAGCGGGAGTGGTTACAATGAGCAGTTCTTC
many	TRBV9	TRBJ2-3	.	CASSKGGRTSTDTQYF	TGTGCCAGCAGCAAGGGGGGACGCACTAGCACAGATACGCAGTATTTT
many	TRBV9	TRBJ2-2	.	CASSVEPRTNTGELFF	TGTGCCAGCAGCGTAGAGCCACGGACAAACACCGGGGAGCTGTTTTTT
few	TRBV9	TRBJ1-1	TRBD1	CASSVAPGQGNTEAFF	TGTGCCAGCAGCGTAGCTCCGGGACAGGGGAACACTGAAGCTTTCTTT
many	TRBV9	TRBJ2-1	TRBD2	CASSAPQTSGGHNEQFF	TGTGCCAGCAGCGCCCCGCAGACTAGCGGGGGCCACAATGAGCAGTTCTTC
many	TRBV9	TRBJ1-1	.	CASSVDQANTEAFF	TGTGCCAGCAGCGTGGATCAGGCGAACACTGAAGCTTTCTTT
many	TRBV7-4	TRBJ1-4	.	CASSLVASIATNEKLFF	TGTGCCAGCAGCTTAGTCGCCAGCATTGCAACTAATGAAAAACTGTTTTTT
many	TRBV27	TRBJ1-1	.	CASSLVNTEAFF	TGTGCCAGCAGTTTAGTGAACACTGAAGCTTTCTTT
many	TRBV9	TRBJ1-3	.	CASSATQGPGNTIYF	TGTGCCAGCAGCGCCACACAGGGACCTGGAAACACCATATATTTT
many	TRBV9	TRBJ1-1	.	CASSVYQGAEAFF	TGTGCCAGCAGCGTCTACCAAGGGGCTGAAGCTTTCTTT
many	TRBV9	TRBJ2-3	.	CASSEWGGGDVADTQYF	TGTGCCAGCAGCGAATGGGGCGGGGGCGACGTTGCAGATACGCAGTATTTT
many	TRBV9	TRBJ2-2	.	CASSGRTVTGELFF	TGTGCCAGCAGCGGACGGACAGTTACCGGGGAGCTGTTTTTT
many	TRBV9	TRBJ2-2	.	CASSGRGQGTGELFF	TGTGCCAGCAGCGGCCGGGGCCAAGGCACCGGGGAGCTGTTTTTT
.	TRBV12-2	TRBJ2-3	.	CASRSLAGAGTDTQYF	TGTGCAAGTCGCTCCTTAGCGGGAGCGGGCACAGATACGCAGTATTTT
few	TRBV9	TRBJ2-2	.	CASSEQANTGELFF	TGTGCCAGCAGCGAACAGGCGAACACCGGGGAGCTGTTTTTT
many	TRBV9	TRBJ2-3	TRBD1	CASSAGQTITDTQYF	TGTGCCAGCAGCGCGGGACAGACAATCACAGATACGCAGTATTTT
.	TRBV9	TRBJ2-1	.	CASSAGTRGGEQFF	TGTGCCAGCAGCGCAGGAACAAGGGGCGGTGAGCAGTTCTTC
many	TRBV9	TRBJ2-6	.	CASSPGGAGANVLTF	TGTGCCAGCAGCCCCGGAGGGGCTGGGGCCAACGTCCTGACTTTC
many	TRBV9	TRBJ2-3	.	CASSVASRTDTQYF	TGTGCCAGCAGCGTAGCTTCCCGGACAGATACGCAGTATTTT
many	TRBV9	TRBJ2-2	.	CASSVSAGPAGELFF	TGTGCCAGCAGCGTATCGGCGGGGCCTGCAGGGGAGCTGTTTTTT
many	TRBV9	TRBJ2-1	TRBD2	CASSPTSGGLGNEQFF	TGTGCCAGCAGCCCCACCAGCGGGGGGTTAGGAAATGAGCAGTTCTTC
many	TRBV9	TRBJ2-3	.	CASSVDPRGRLGTDTQYF	TGTGCCAGCAGCGTAGATCCTCGGGGGCGCCTCGGCACAGATACGCAGTATTTT
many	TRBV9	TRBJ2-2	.	CASSASDLYTGELFF	TGTGCCAGCAGCGCCTCGGACCTGTACACCGGGGAGCTGTTTTTT
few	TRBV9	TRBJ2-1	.	CASSVNRVNEQFF	TGTGCCAGCAGCGTAAACAGGGTCAATGAGCAGTTCTTC
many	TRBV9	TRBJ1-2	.	CASSPTALDYGYTF	TGTGCCAGCAGCCCCACAGCCCTGGACTATGGCTACACCTTC
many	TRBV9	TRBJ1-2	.	CASSVGTGWYGYTF	TGTGCCAGCAGCGTAGGTACAGGGTGGTATGGCTACACCTTC
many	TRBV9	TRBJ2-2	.	CASSSDTYTGELFF	TGTGCCAGCAGCTCAGACACCTACACCGGGGAGCTGTTTTTT
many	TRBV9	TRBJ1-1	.	CASSVVTEAFF	TGTGCCAGCAGCGTAGTCACTGAAGCTTTCTTT
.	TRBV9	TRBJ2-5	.	CASSVDAQETQYF	TGTGCCAGCAGCGTAGACGCCCAAGAGACCCAGTACTTC
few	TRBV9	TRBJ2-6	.	CASSGSGTDRVSGANVLTF	TGTGCCAGCAGCGGCTCCGGGACGGACCGCGTGTCTGGGGCCAACGTCCTGACTTTC